One and the same sample provided the 23 T cell receptor beta chains below, sequenced in a study of blood T cell repertoires in COVID-19. Produced via immunoSEQ multiplex PCR; TCRdb's table is partial and in-frame only. This sample has around 100,000 clones, with approximately 83% found just once. What was sequenced was peripheral blood. These receptor sequences come from a woman in her 70s with acute or convalescent COVID-19.

The V and J genes are TRBV12-5 and TRBJ1-5; the D gene is possibly TRBD1 (5 bases). The V gene's germline CDR1 is LGHNT and CDR2 FRNRAP. V dropped 6 bases and J dropped 8 bases, with 14 bases sitting between them. CDR3 size: 13 residues. In DNA, the CDR3 is TGTGCTAGTGGACAGGCACTAGCGGAGCCCCAGCATTTT. This encodes CASGQALAEPQHF.

This clone showed up just a few times. This rearrangement joins TRBV9 to TRBJ2-5; D is undetermined. Between the trimmed V and J ends, which lost 4 bases and 0 bases, there was a span of 16 bases. Looked up from germline, CDR1 is SGDLS and CDR2 is YYNGEE. This CDR3 has 16 residues. CDR3 sequence: CASSPIGSPYQETQYF. The CDR3 nucleotides are TGTGCCAGCAGCCCCATTGGTAGCCCGTACCAAGAGACCCAGTACTTC.

This clone was picked up a small number of times. This chain uses TRBV27 with TRBJ1-2; 8 bases line up with TRBD1. This CDR3 has 14 amino acids. CDR1 and CDR2 from the germline V gene are MNHEY and SMNVEV (reference sequence). J lost 4 bases, V lost 8 bases, and 9 bases had no gene match. Written as DNA, the CDR3 is TGTGCCAGCTTACCAGGGGGCGCGGGCTATGGCTACACCTTC. This translates into CASLPGGAGYGYTF.

The chain combines TRBV5-1 with TRBJ1-4; D uncertain. V was pared by 4 bases and J by 0 bases, with 10 bases between. Germline values: CDR1 SGHRS, CDR2 YFSETQ. This CDR3 spans 15 amino acids. Here the CDR3 reads CASSVITATNEKLFF. In DNA form, the CDR3 reads TGCGCCAGCAGCGTTATTACAGCAACTAATGAAAAACTGTTTTTT. The full variable domain, with the rest looked up from reference TRBV5-1 and TRBJ1-4, is KAGVTQTPRYLIKTRGQQVTLSCSPISGHRSVSWYQQTPGQGLQFLFEYFSETQRNKGNFPGRFSGRQFSNSRSEMNVSTLELGDSALYLCASSVITATNEKLFFGSGTQLSVL.

A single count supports this clone. The sample carries other DNA sequences with the same CDR3. The chain joins TRBV27 to TRBJ2-5, with a possible D match to TRBD1 (5 bases). CDR3 length: 12 amino acids. Trimming stripped 6 bases from V and 4 bases from J, with 9 bases between. Germline values: CDR1 MNHEY, CDR2 SMNVEV (reference sequence). Here the CDR3 DNA reads TGTGCCAGCAGCCCTCAGGGAGAGACCCAGTACTTC. It specifies CASSPQGETQYF.

The V gene is TRBV28, the J gene TRBJ1-2, with D possibly TRBD1 on 5 matching bases. The V gene lost 0 bases and the J gene lost 5 bases, with 10 bases spanning the gap. The CDR3 is 14 residues long. The germline gives CDR1 MDHEN, CDR2 SYDVKM. This CDR3 is CASSLWGGPYGYTF. The DNA of the CDR3 is TGTGCCAGCAGTTTATGGGGGGGTCCTTATGGCTACACCTTC.

The V call is TRBV7-2, the J call TRBJ1-3; 8 bases are shared with TRBD1. From germline, CDR1 is SGHTA and CDR2 FQGNSA. The V and J ends lost 6 bases and 2 bases, in that order; junction bases with no gene match: 3. The CDR3 length is 14 residues. The CDR3, as DNA: TGTGCCAGCAGTCAACAGGGGGCTGGAAACACCATATATTTT. It specifies CASSQQGAGNTIYF. Full variable domain (outside the CDR3, taken from reference TRBV7-2 and TRBJ1-3): GAGVSQSPSNKVTEKGKDVELRCDPISGHTALYWYRQSLGQGLEFLIYFQGNSAPDKSGLPSDRFSAERTGGSVSTLTIQRTQQEDSAVYLCASSQQGAGNTIYFGEGSWLTVV.

The J gene is TRBJ2-3, the V gene TRBV19, with 9 nucleotides matching TRBD1. The junction had 1 base not matched to a gene; V was cut back by 7 bases and J by 2 bases. CDR3 length: 13 amino acids. Germline V gives CDR1 LNHDA, CDR2 SQIVND (reference sequence). The DNA of the CDR3 is TGTGCCAGTAACAGGGGGCCCACAGATACGCAGTATTTT. It translates to CASNRGPTDTQYF.

This chain links TRBV28 with TRBJ1-4, with a weak D call TRBD1 (5 bases). Trimming shortened V by 6 bases and J by 0 bases, and 11 bases separated the two germline ends. The germline CDR1 and CDR2 sequences are MDHEN and SYDVKM. This CDR3 region has 15 residues. The CDR3 reads CASSDQGPTNEKLFF. The CDR3 DNA reads TGTGCCAGCAGCGACCAGGGCCCAACTAATGAAAAACTGTTTTTT.

This clone occurred once. The rearrangement links TRBV10-3 to TRBJ1-2; no definite D call. The CDR3 extends over 16 amino acids. Deletions cut 3 bases from V and 1 base from J, with 15 bases between. Germline V CDR1 and CDR2: ENHRY, SYGVKD. CDR3 sequence (DNA): TGTGCCATCAGTGACATCATCCGATCGGGTAACTATGGCTACACCTTC. Amino acids: CAISDIIRSGNYGYTF.

This chain connects TRBV5-1 to TRBJ2-7; a weak D match, TRBD1 (5 bases). V shed 0 bases and J shed 6 bases, with 10 bases lying between them. The CDR3 runs to 13 residues. In germline, CDR1 is SGHRS, CDR2 YFSETQ. CDR3 region: CASSLDRSREQYF. The CDR3 region has the DNA TGCGCCAGCAGCTTGGACAGGTCCCGCGAGCAGTACTTC.

CDR3 coding DNA: TGTGCCAGCAGTTACGACGCTACGGCCGGGGAGACCCAGTACTTC. Translating it yields CASSYDATAGETQYF. The rearrangement links TRBV6-5 to TRBJ2-5; D is uncertain. V dropped 2 bases and J dropped 5 bases, with 15 bases sitting between them. Germline V gene sequence: CDR1 MNHEY, CDR2 SVGAGI. This CDR3 region has 15 residues.

The sample holds one count of this clone. CDR3 sequence: CSAGQGPEQPQHF. For the CDR3, the DNA is TGCAGCGCTGGGCAGGGTCCGGAACAGCCCCAGCATTTT. The V gene is TRBV29-1, the J gene TRBJ1-5, with a tentative D call TRBD1 (5 bases). Germline CDR1 reads SQVTM; CDR2 reads ANQGSEA. Deletions cut 7 bases from V and 7 bases from J, with 17 bases between. The CDR3 spans 13 residues.

The chain combines TRBV5-1 with TRBJ2-7; TRBD2 matches at 11 bases. The CDR3 totals 18 residues. The trim removed 1 base at V and 0 bases at J, leaving 9 bases unmatched. Germline V gene sequence: CDR1 SGHRS, CDR2 YFSETQ. CDR3 protein: CASSLFPSGGSDSYEQYF. Here the CDR3 DNA reads TGCGCCAGCAGCTTGTTCCCTAGCGGGGGGTCCGACTCCTACGAGCAGTACTTC.

This clone has only a few counts. CDR3 loop: CASSLRTRPYNEQFF. DNA for the CDR3: TGTGCCAGCAGCTTAAGAACTAGACCCTACAATGAGCAGTTCTTC. The J gene is TRBJ2-1, the V gene TRBV11-1, with a weak D call TRBD2 (5 bases). V dropped 2 bases and J dropped 2 bases, with 10 bases sitting between them. From germline, CDR1 is SGHAT and CDR2 FQDESV (reference sequence). The CDR3 totals 15 residues.

Comments on this clone: Additional DNA sequences in this sample encode the identical CDR3. This chain uses TRBV15 with TRBJ2-6, with D unclear. The CDR3 is made up of 15 amino acids. V lost 0 bases to trimming and J lost 3 bases, with 6 bases between them. Germline CDR1 is LNHNV and CDR2 is YYDKDF (reference sequence). In DNA form, the CDR3 reads TGTGCCACCAGCAGAGATTTGAGTGGGGCCAACGTCCTGACTTTC. As protein: CATSRDLSGANVLTF. Combining the CDR3 with reference TRBV15 and TRBJ2-6 gives the whole variable domain DAMVIQNPRYQVTQFGKPVTLSCSQTLNHNVMYWYQQKSSQAPKLLFHYYDKDFNNEADTPDNFQSRRPNTSFCFLDIRSPGLGDTAMYLCATSRDLSGANVLTFGAGSRLTVL.

Here the CDR3 reads CASSIDWTGGYTF. The CDR3 coding sequence is TGTGCCAGTAGTATAGACTGGACGGGGGGCTACACCTTC. This rearrangement joins TRBV19 to TRBJ1-2; D is unresolved. Germline V gene sequence: CDR1 LNHDA, CDR2 SQIVND (reference sequence). The ends were cut back, 0 bases at V and 8 bases at J, with 10 bases in the middle. This CDR3 region has 13 residues.

V and J are TRBV11-1 and TRBJ2-4; TRBD2 might be the D (6 bases). The CDR3 consists of 16 residues. V gave up 5 bases and J gave up 0 bases, with 14 bases separating them. Per germline, CDR1 SGHAT and CDR2 FQDESV (reference sequence). The CDR3 DNA reads TGTGCCAGCAGCCCGGTGTCAGCGGGAGCCAAAAACATTCAGTACTTC. Translating gives CASSPVSAGAKNIQYF. Full variable domain (rest looked up from reference TRBV11-1 and TRBJ2-4): EAEVAQSPRYKITEKSQAVAFWCDPISGHATLYWYRQILGQGPELLVQFQDESVVDDSQLPKDRFSAERLKGVDSTLKIQPAELGDSAMYLCASSPVSAGAKNIQYFGAGTRLSVL.

This clone was found a few times. This chain links TRBV2 with TRBJ2-3; 7 nucleotides agree with TRBD2. The trim removed 7 bases at V and 2 bases at J, leaving 12 bases unmatched. Germline values: CDR1 SNHLY, CDR2 FYNNEI. This CDR3 contains 16 residues. In DNA, the CDR3 is TGTGCCAGCACCACCACGTCCGGGGGGTACACAGATACGCAGTATTTT. It is translated as CASTTTSGGYTDTQYF.

This clone was seen a few times. The rearrangement joins TRBV6-5 to TRBJ2-1; 7 bases align to TRBD1. V shed 6 bases, J shed 4 bases, and the junction held 6 bases outside the gene matches. The CDR3 is 14 amino acids. Germline CDR1 is MNHEY and CDR2 is SVGAGI. Written as DNA, the CDR3 is TGTGCCAGCAGCCTGGGACAGACATACAATGAGCAGTTCTTC. Translated: CASSLGQTYNEQFF.

The chain employs TRBV2 and TRBJ1-1; 7 bases are a match to TRBD1. CDR3 length: 14 residues. V lost 7 bases, J lost 4 bases, and 9 bases stayed unmatched. Germline CDR1 SNHLY, CDR2 FYNNEI. The CDR3 DNA sequence: TGTGCCAGCACAAAGGGGGCAGGGATCACTGAAGCTTTCTTT. Its protein is CASTKGAGITEAFF.

The V and J genes are TRBV27 and TRBJ2-2, with D possibly TRBD2 on 6 matching bases. This CDR3 comprises 14 residues. The V end lost 3 bases, the J end lost 7 bases, and 12 bases lay between the germline ends. Germline CDR1 and CDR2: MNHEY and SMNVEV (reference sequence). CDR3 DNA: TGTGCCAGCAGTTTCACGGGAGCCGTCGGGGAGCTGTTTTTT. Its translation is CASSFTGAVGELFF.

The rearrangement uses TRBV5-1 and TRBJ1-4; D gene unclear. Germline CDR1 SGHRS, CDR2 YFSETQ. The CDR3 has 13 residues. The ends were cut back, 2 bases at V and 14 bases at J, with 16 bases in the middle. The CDR3 loop reads CASSLGGSDMLFF. CDR3 bases: TGCGCCAGCAGCTTAGGAGGGTCGGATATGCTGTTTTTT.